The clone carrying this T cell receptor (beta chain) was observed a few times. The antigen remains unidentified. The data originate from a study of somatic mutations in cytotoxic T cells in rheumatoid arthritis. Broader study findings: For rheumatoid arthritis patients, the slight TRBV07 underrepresentation lacked multiple-comparison adjustment. CD8+ T cells showed clonality that did not differ significantly between patients with rheumatoid arthritis and age-matched healthy controls.

With 9 bases clipped from V and 3 bases from J, the junction kept 5 bases outside the gene matches. Germline assignment: CDR1 MGHRA and CDR2 YSYEKL. The CDR3 is 13 residues long. The investigators isolated CD4+ and CD8+ cells by positive magnetic bead selection and checked their purity by flow cytometry. Assay: immunoSEQ multiplex PCR; the TCRdb copy retains only in-frame clones and omits some. In the table there are about 18,000 clones, more than 60% of which are singletons. The receptor's source is a woman aged 55-69 years in good health. Input material: CD8+ T cells sorted from blood. The J gene is TRBJ1-1, the V gene TRBV4-1; TRBD1 matches at 9 bases. In nucleotides, the CDR3 is TGCGCCAGTACCGGGACAGGGTACACTGAAGCTTTCTTT. It encodes CASTGTGYTEAFF.